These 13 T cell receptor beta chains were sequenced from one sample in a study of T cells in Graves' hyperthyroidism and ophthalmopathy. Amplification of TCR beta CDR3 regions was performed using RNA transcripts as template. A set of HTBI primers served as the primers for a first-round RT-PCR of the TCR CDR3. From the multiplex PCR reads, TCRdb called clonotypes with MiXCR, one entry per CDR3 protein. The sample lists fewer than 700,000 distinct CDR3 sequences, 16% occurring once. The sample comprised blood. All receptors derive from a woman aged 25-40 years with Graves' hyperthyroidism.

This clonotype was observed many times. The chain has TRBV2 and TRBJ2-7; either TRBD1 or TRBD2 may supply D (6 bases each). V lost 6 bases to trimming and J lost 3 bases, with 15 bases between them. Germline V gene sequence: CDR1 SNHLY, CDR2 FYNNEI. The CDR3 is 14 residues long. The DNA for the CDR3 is TGTGCCAGCAGGGGGGGATGGACAGACTACGAGCAGTACTTC. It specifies CASRGGWTDYEQYF.

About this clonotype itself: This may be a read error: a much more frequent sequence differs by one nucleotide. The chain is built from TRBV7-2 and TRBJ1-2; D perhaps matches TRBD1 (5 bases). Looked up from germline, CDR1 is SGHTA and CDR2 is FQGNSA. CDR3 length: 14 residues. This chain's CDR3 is CVSSLVHTGYGYTF. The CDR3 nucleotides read TGTGTCAGCAGCTTAGTCCACACAGGTTATGGCTACACCTTC.

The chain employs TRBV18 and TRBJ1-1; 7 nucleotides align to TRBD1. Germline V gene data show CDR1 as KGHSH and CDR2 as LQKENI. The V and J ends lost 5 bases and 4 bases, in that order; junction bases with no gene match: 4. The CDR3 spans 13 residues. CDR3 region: CASSTYRGTEAFF. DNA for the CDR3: TGTGCCAGCTCAACCTACAGGGGCACTGAAGCTTTCTTT. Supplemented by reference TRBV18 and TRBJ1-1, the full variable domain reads NAGVMQNPRHLVRRRGQEARLRCSPMKGHSHVYWYRQLPEEGLKFMVYLQKENIIDESGMPKERFSAEFPKEGPSILRIQQVVRGDSAAYFCASSTYRGTEAFFGQGTRLTVV.

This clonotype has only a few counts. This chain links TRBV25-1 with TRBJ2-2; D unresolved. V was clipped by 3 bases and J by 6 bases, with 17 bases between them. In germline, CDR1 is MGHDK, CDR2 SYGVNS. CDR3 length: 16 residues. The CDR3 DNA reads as TGTGCCAGCAGTGAGTCTCTGGCGTTTGTGTCCGGGGAGCTGTTTTTT. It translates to CASSESLAFVSGELFF.

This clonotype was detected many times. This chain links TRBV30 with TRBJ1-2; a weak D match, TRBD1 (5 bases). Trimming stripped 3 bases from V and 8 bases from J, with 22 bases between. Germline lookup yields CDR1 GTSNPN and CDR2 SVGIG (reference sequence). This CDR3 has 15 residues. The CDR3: CAWRLSLGLPMGYTF. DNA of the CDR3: TGTGCCTGGAGACTTTCGCTGGGACTGCCTATGGGCTACACCTTC.

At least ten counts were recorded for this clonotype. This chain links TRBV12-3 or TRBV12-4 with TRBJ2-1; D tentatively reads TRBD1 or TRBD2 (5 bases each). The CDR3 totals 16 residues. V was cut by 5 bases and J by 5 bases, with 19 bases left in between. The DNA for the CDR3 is TGTGCCAGCAGTCCTCACGGGACCGGGATTAACAATGAGCAGTTCTTC. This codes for CASSPHGTGINNEQFF.

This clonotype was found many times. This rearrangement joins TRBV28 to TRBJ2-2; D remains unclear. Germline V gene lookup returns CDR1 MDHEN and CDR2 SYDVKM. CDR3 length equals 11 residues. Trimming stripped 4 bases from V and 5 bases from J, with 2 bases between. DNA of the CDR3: TGTGCCAGCAGTTGGACCGGGGAGCTGTTTTTT. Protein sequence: CASSWTGELFF.

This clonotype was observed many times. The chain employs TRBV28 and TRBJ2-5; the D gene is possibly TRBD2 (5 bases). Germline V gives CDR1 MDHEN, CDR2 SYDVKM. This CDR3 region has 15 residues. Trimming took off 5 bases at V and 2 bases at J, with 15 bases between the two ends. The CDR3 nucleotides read TGTGCCAGCAGTCGACGACTACCCCAGCAAGAGACCCAGTACTTC. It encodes CASSRRLPQQETQYF.

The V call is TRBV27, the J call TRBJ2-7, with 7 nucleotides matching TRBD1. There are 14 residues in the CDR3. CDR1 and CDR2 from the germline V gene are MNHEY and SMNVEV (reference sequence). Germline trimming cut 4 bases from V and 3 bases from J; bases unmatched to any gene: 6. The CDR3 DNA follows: TGTGCCAGCAGTTACTCAGGGGGTCTCTACGAGCAGTACTTC. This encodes CASSYSGGLYEQYF.

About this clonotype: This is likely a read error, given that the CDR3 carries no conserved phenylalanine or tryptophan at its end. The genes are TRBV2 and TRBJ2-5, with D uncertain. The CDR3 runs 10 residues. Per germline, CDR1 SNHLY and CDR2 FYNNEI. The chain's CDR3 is CASSEETQYC. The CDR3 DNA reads TGTGCCAGCAGTGAAGAGACGCAGTACTGC.

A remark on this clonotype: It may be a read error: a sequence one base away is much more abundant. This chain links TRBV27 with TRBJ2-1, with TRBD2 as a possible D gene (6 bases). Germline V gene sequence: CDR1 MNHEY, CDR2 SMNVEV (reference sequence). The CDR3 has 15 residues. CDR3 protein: CVSSPLSGSYNEQFF. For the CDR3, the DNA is TGTGTCAGCAGTCCCCTTAGCGGCTCCTACAATGAGCAGTTCTTC.

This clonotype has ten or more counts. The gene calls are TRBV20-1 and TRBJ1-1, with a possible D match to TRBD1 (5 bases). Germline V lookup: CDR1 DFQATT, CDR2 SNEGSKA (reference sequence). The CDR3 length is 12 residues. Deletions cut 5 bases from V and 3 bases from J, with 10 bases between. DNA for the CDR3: TGCAGTGCTCGAGGGGCGGACACTGAAGCTTTCTTT. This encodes CSARGADTEAFF.

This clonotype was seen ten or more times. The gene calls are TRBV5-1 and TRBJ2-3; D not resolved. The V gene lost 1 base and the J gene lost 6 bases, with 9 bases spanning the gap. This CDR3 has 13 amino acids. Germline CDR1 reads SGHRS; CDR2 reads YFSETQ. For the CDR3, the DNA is TGCGCCAGCAGCTTGTTGCGATTTGATACGCAGTATTTT. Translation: CASSLLRFDTQYF.